This T cell receptor beta chain was retrieved from a study of shared clonotypes between healthy human individuals. Genomic DNA, for the unsorted samples, came from tens of millions of PBMCs. Study observations and caveats: Clonotype sharing among donors was thought likely to change with sequencing depth.

Some 31,000 T cell genomes (about 300 ng DNA) went into each PBMC replicate. Sequenced by immunoSEQ multiplex PCR; TCRdb stores in-frame clones only, minus some. This sample has hundreds of thousands of clones, with 76% found just once. Trimming at V came to 6 bases and at J to 8 bases, leaving 11 bases not matched to a gene. CDR1 is SGHAT and CDR2 is FQNNGV in the germline V gene. The CDR3 runs to 15 residues. In regard to this clone: Its target is unknown.

This sequence joins TRBV11-2 and TRBJ2-1, with 9 bases fitting TRBD1. Sequenced input: PBMCs. This clonotype was obtained from a woman aged 40 to 55 in good health. Some clones in this sample may be carry-over from other donors' samples. The CDR3 DNA follows: TGTGCCAGCAGGGACTACCGGGACAGGGCCCATGAGCAGTTCTTC. The encoded protein is CASRDYRDRAHEQFF.